This T cell receptor beta chain was sequenced in a study of T cell repertoires in cytomegalovirus infection. With 9 bases removed from V and 7 bases from J, the gap between germline ends came to 19 bases. The CDR3 loop spans 14 amino acids. Germline V CDR1 and CDR2: MDHEN, SYDVKM. TCRdb ran MiXCR on the reads and lists one entry per CDR3 protein. The table includes 740,000 or so distinct CDR3 sequences, roughly 35% detected once. V gene TRBV28 combines with J gene TRBJ1-5; D possibly corresponds to TRBD1 (6 bases). The sample consisted of PBMCs. This sequence originates from a human donor in good health (CMV status not recorded). Some clones in this sample may be carry-over from other donors' samples. In DNA, the CDR3 is TGTGCCAGTACCCGGGACACTCCTCTGCAGCCCCAGCATTTT. Protein product: CASTRDTPLQPQHF.